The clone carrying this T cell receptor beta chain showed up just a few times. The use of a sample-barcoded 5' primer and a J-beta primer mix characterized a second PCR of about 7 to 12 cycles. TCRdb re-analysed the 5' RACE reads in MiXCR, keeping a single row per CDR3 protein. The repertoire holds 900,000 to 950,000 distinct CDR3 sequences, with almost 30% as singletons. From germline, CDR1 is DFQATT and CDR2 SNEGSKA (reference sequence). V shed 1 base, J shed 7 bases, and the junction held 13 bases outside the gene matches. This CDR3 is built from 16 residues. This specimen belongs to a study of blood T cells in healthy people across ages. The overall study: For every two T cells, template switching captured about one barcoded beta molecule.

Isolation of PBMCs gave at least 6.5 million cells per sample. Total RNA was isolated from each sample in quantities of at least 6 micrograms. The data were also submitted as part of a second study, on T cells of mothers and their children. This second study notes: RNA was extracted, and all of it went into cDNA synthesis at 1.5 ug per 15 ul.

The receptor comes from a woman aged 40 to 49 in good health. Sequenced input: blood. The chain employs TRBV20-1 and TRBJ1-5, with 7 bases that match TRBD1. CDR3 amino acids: CSARGREGAYRQPQHF. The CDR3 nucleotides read TGCAGTGCTAGAGGCCGGGAGGGGGCATATCGACAGCCCCAGCATTTT.